Below are 18 T cell receptor beta chains sequenced from a single sample in a study of blood T cell repertoires in COVID-19. TCRdb keeps only in-frame clones here, not all; method: immunoSEQ multiplex PCR. The sample includes about 190,000 clones, 60% to 80% of them seen just once. The specimen sequenced was peripheral blood. These receptors all come from a woman between 70 and 85 years old with acute or convalescent COVID-19.

The V gene is TRBV5-1, the J gene TRBJ2-2; the D gene is possibly TRBD2 (5 bases). With 2 bases removed from V and 1 base from J, the gap between germline ends came to 9 bases. Per the germline V gene, CDR1 is SGHRS and CDR2 is YFSETQ. This CDR3 region has 15 residues. The CDR3 DNA reads TGCGCCAGCAGCTTCGACTACCTGAACACCGGGGAGCTGTTTTTT. Protein product: CASSFDYLNTGELFF. The full variable domain, with the rest looked up from reference TRBV5-1 and TRBJ2-2, is KAGVTQTPRYLIKTRGQQVTLSCSPISGHRSVSWYQQTPGQGLQFLFEYFSETQRNKGNFPGRFSGRQFSNSRSEMNVSTLELGDSALYLCASSFDYLNTGELFFGEGSRLTVL.

The J gene is TRBJ1-2, the V gene TRBV5-1; 8 nucleotides align to TRBD1. Germline lookup yields CDR1 SGHRS and CDR2 YFSETQ. The CDR3 covers 13 residues. The V segment lost 0 bases and the J segment 8 bases; nucleotides outside the gene matches: 3. CDR3 amino acids: CASSLERDRGYTF. CDR3 DNA sequence: TGCGCCAGCAGCTTGGAGAGGGACAGGGGCTACACCTTC.

The CDR3 spells CASSLGPSYEQYF. The DNA for the CDR3 is TGTGCCAGCAGCTTAGGGCCCTCCTACGAGCAGTACTTC. The rearrangement uses TRBV11-3 and TRBJ2-7, with no clear D. Trimming pared 1 base from V and 0 bases from J, leaving 4 bases between. CDR3 length equals 13 residues. Germline CDR1 SGHNT, CDR2 YENEEA.

Only a few counts were recorded for this clone. This chain connects TRBV19 to TRBJ1-2, with D perhaps TRBD1 (5 bases). Germline values: CDR1 LNHDA, CDR2 SQIVND (reference sequence). The CDR3 is 16 residues long. The V gene lost 5 bases and the J gene lost 7 bases, with 23 bases spanning the gap. The CDR3 sequence: CASSFVTAGYGSGYTF. The DNA for the CDR3 is TGTGCCAGTAGTTTTGTAACTGCAGGGTACGGCTCTGGCTACACCTTC.

This chain uses TRBV7-9 with TRBJ1-4; 8 positions agree with TRBD1. The germline CDR1 and CDR2 sequences are SEHNR and FQNEAQ (reference sequence). The CDR3 is 14 amino acids. The ends lost 3 bases at V and 7 bases at J; junction bases unmatched: 4. The CDR3 sequence is CASSLDRVGEKLFF. For the CDR3, the DNA is TGTGCCAGCAGCTTGGACAGGGTGGGTGAAAAACTGTTTTTT. Full variable domain (rest looked up from reference TRBV7-9 and TRBJ1-4): DTGVSQNPRHKITKRGQNVTFRCDPISEHNRLYWYRQTLGQGPEFLTYFQNEAQLEKSRLLSDRFSAERPKGSFSTLEIQRTEQGDSAMYLCASSLDRVGEKLFFGSGTQLSVL.

The V and J genes are TRBV27 and TRBJ1-5; D gene unclear. Germline V gene data show CDR1 as MNHEY and CDR2 as SMNVEV (reference sequence). This CDR3 has 14 amino acids. Trimming removed 3 bases from V and 4 bases from J, with 10 bases in between. This CDR3 is CASSFSRFNQPQHF. The CDR3 region has the DNA TGTGCCAGCAGTTTTAGTCGGTTTAATCAGCCCCAGCATTTT.

This clone was seen a few times. This chain links TRBV7-9 with TRBJ1-1, with D unresolved. There are 14 residues in the CDR3. The germline CDR1 and CDR2 sequences are SEHNR and FQNEAQ (reference sequence). Trimming stripped 1 base from V and 6 bases from J, with 12 bases between. In nucleotides, the CDR3 is TGTGCCAGCAGCTTAGGAGGGCTTAGGGCTGAAGCTTTCTTT. This translates into CASSLGGLRAEAFF. Variable domain in full (rest from reference TRBV7-9 and TRBJ1-1): DTGVSQNPRHKITKRGQNVTFRCDPISEHNRLYWYRQTLGQGPEFLTYFQNEAQLEKSRLLSDRFSAERPKGSFSTLEIQRTEQGDSAMYLCASSLGGLRAEAFFGQGTRLTVV.

The genes are TRBV2 and TRBJ2-1, with 7 bases identical to TRBD2. This CDR3 contains 15 residues. CDR1 and CDR2 from the germline V gene are SNHLY and FYNNEI. Unmatched junction bases numbered 19, after V lost 7 bases and J lost 13 bases. The CDR3 DNA is TGTGCCAGCACGTCCAGTCCCGGACTAGGGGTCGATCAGTTCTTC. Encoded protein: CASTSSPGLGVDQFF. The whole variable domain, filled in from reference TRBV2 and TRBJ2-1, reads EPEVTQTPSHQVTQMGQEVILRCVPISNHLYFYWYRQILGQKVEFLVSFYNNEISEKSEIFDDQFSVERPDGSNFTLKIRSTKLEDSAMYFCASTSSPGLGVDQFFGPGTRLTVL.

The rearrangement joins TRBV3-1 (or the pseudogene TRBV3-2) to TRBJ2-7; 8 positions match TRBD2. Per germline, CDR1 LGHDT and CDR2 YNNKEL (reference sequence). The CDR3 consists of 16 residues. The J segment lost 3 bases and the V segment lost 0 bases, leaving 7 bases of the junction unmatched. The DNA for the CDR3 is TGTGCCAGCAGCCAAGATTTTGTCGGGAGGGTCTACGAGCAGTACTTC. Amino acids: CASSQDFVGRVYEQYF.

The chain uses TRBV19 and TRBJ2-5; 9 nucleotides agree with TRBD2. Losses at the gene ends were 6 bases for V and 0 bases for J; bases not matched to a gene: 2. The CDR3 is 14 amino acids. In germline, CDR1 is LNHDA, CDR2 SQIVND (reference sequence). The CDR3 sequence: CASRSGGYQETQYF. The CDR3 DNA is TGTGCCAGTAGAAGCGGGGGGTACCAAGAGACCCAGTACTTC.

The J gene is TRBJ1-5, the V gene TRBV19; D is possibly TRBD1 (5 bases). This CDR3 has 13 amino acids. CDR1 is LNHDA, CDR2 SQIVND, per germline (reference sequence). V lost 2 bases and J 5 bases, leaving 7 bases between the germline ends. The CDR3 is CASSISRDQPQHF. The CDR3 coding sequence is TGTGCCAGTAGTATATCCAGGGATCAGCCCCAGCATTTT.

This sequence joins TRBV6-5 and TRBJ2-1; 10 bases map to TRBD1. The CDR3 length is 15 residues. Germline loops: CDR1 MNHEY, CDR2 SVGAGI. Trimming took 2 bases from V and 4 from J; bases not matched to a gene: 2. The CDR3 bases are TGTGCCAGCAGTTACGTGGGACAGGGGTACAATGAGCAGTTCTTC. This encodes CASSYVGQGYNEQFF.

This clone was seen just once. The chain carries TRBV19 and TRBJ1-4, with TRBD1 identical over 7 bases. Germline loops: CDR1 LNHDA, CDR2 SQIVND (reference sequence). Trimming removed 1 base from V and 7 bases from J; junction bases left unmatched: 6. This CDR3 contains 15 residues. The CDR3 nucleotides read TGTGCCAGTAGTATAGGACAGGGCAGGGGTGAAAAACTGTTTTTT. Its protein is CASSIGQGRGEKLFF.

This clone was detected many times. This chain connects TRBV5-1 to TRBJ1-6; TRBD1 aligns across 8 bases. Trimming took 5 bases from V and 5 from J; bases not matched to a gene: 6. The germline CDR1 and CDR2 sequences are SGHRS and YFSETQ. The CDR3 contains 15 residues. The CDR3 loop reads CASRSGQENNSPLHF. CDR3 DNA: TGCGCCAGCAGATCGGGACAGGAGAATAATTCACCCCTCCACTTT.

The CDR3 is CAPGGWGDSPLHF. Here the CDR3 DNA reads TGTGCCCCAGGCGGGTGGGGGGATTCACCCCTCCACTTT. The genes are TRBV24-1 and TRBJ1-6; possibly TRBD1 for D (5 bases). The V gene's germline CDR1 is KGHDR and CDR2 SFDVKD. The CDR3 covers 13 residues. V lost 12 bases to trimming and J lost 8 bases, with 16 bases between them.

The chain combines TRBV6-6 with TRBJ2-7, with 10 positions matching TRBD2. CDR3 size: 13 residues. Losses at the gene ends were 8 bases for V and 0 bases for J; bases not matched to a gene: 1. Germline V CDR1 and CDR2: MNHNY, SVGAGI (reference sequence). The CDR3 nucleotides read TGTGCCAGCCAGCGGGAGGGCTCCTACGAGCAGTACTTC. This codes for CASQREGSYEQYF.

The gene calls are TRBV14 and TRBJ1-1; maybe TRBD1 (5 bases). Per germline, CDR1 SGHDN and CDR2 FVKESK. This CDR3 has 19 amino acids. The germline V and J ends were trimmed by 4 bases and 3 bases, with 27 bases remaining between them. The CDR3 spells CASSRRPPGTGAKDTEAFF. DNA of the CDR3: TGTGCCAGCAGCCGGCGCCCGCCGGGGACTGGGGCGAAGGACACTGAAGCTTTCTTT.

The CDR3, as DNA: TGCAGTGCTAGTAAGGGACTAGCGGGAGGATCCGCTTACAATGAGCAGTTCTTC. The encoded protein is CSASKGLAGGSAYNEQFF. V and J are TRBV20-1 and TRBJ2-1; TRBD2 agrees at 15 bases. CDR3 size: 18 residues. Germline assignment: CDR1 DFQATT and CDR2 SNEGSKA (reference sequence). Unmatched junction bases numbered 10, after V lost 3 bases and J lost 4 bases.